A single sample gave rise to the 14 T cell receptor beta chains below, sequenced in a study of blood T cells in healthy people across ages. For the second PCR, which ran for roughly 7 to 11 cycles, a sample-barcoded 5' primer and a J-beta primer mix were used. One entry per CDR3 protein, called by TCRdb with MiXCR from the 5' RACE reads. The table includes approximately 960,000 distinct CDR3 sequences, roughly 28% detected once. These data were likewise used in another study, on T cells of mothers and their children.

The specimen was blood. Every receptor here comes from a woman between 35 and 50 years old in good health.

A word on this clonotype: A clone one base away is much larger, so this may be a read error. The rearrangement links TRBV6-1 to TRBJ2-1; possible D gene TRBD2, 5 bases. With the DNA end fitting TRBJ2-7 better, the J assignment may be wrong. The CDR3 length is 16 residues. The germline V gene encodes CDR1 MNHNS and CDR2 SASEGT. The CDR3 region is CASSARKAASYNEQYF. The CDR3, as DNA: TGTGCCAGCAGCGCCCGGAAAGCGGCCTCCTACAATGAGCAGTACTTC.

This clonotype was counted ten times or more. This sequence joins TRBV4-1 and TRBJ1-2, with D possibly being TRBD1 (5 bases). Looked up from germline, CDR1 is MGHRA and CDR2 is YSYEKL. The CDR3 runs to 16 residues. Trimming left V 3 bases short and J 3 bases short, with 17 bases between. The CDR3 nucleotides read TGCGCCAGCAGCCATTCCCCCGGTGCGACAGACTATGGCTACACCTTC. Residues: CASSHSPGATDYGYTF.

This clonotype was detected many times. V is TRBV9 and J is TRBJ2-5; D possibly uses TRBD1 or TRBD2 (6 bases each). The CDR3 is made up of 15 amino acids. The germline V gene has CDR1 SGDLS and CDR2 YYNGEE. V was clipped by 0 bases and J by 5 bases, with 14 bases between them. The CDR3 DNA reads as TGTGCCAGCAGCGTAGATGGTTCCGGGGGCGAGACCCAGTACTTC. This codes for CASSVDGSGGETQYF.

V and J are TRBV6-2 or TRBV6-3 and TRBJ2-4; maybe TRBD2 (6 bases). TRBJ2-7 explains the end of the DNA better; the J call may be wrong. The CDR3 has 16 amino acids. CDR1 and CDR2 (germline): MNHEY, SVGEGT. CDR3: CASSYSSGGSPYEQYF. DNA of the CDR3: TGTGCCAGCAGTTACTCTTCCGGGGGTTCTCCCTACGAGCAGTACTTC.

The V gene is TRBV5-1, the J gene TRBJ1-6; 10 bases are a match to TRBD1. The CDR3 sequence is 15 residues long. Germline V gives CDR1 SGHRS, CDR2 YFSETQ. The V segment lost 5 bases and the J segment 5 bases; nucleotides outside the gene matches: 4. In DNA, the CDR3 is TGCGCCAGCAGGAGGGACAGGGGAGATAATTCACCCCTCCACTTT. Amino acid sequence: CASRRDRGDNSPLHF.

This clonotype was counted between two and nine times. The chain has TRBV5-1 and TRBJ2-2; 10 bases match TRBD2. Losses at the gene ends were 2 bases for V and 0 bases for J; bases not matched to a gene: 1. Germline V gene lookup returns CDR1 SGHRS and CDR2 YFSETQ. The CDR3 runs 16 residues. The CDR3 bases are TGCGCCAGCAGCTTTAGCGGGGGGACGAACACCGGGGAGCTGTTTTTT. Protein sequence: CASSFSGGTNTGELFF.

This clonotype was seen more than once but under ten times. The V and J genes are TRBV28 and TRBJ1-5, with D possibly matching TRBD1 (6 bases). This CDR3 spans 19 amino acids. With 3 bases removed from V and 0 bases from J, the gap between germline ends came to 21 bases. CDR1 MDHEN and CDR2 SYDVKM come from the germline V gene. Here the CDR3 DNA reads TGTGCCAGCAGTTTGGTTGGCCCGGGGGGCAGTTATAGCAATCAGCCCCAGCATTTT. It yields the protein CASSLVGPGGSYSNQPQHF.

V usage is TRBV20-1 and J usage is TRBJ1-5; 7 bases are shared with TRBD1. This CDR3 is built from 13 residues. The germline CDR1 and CDR2 sequences are DFQATT and SNEGSKA (reference sequence). The V segment lost 4 bases and the J segment 7 bases; nucleotides outside the gene matches: 7. The CDR3: CSAKDRVGQPQHF. DNA of the CDR3: TGCAGTGCTAAAGACAGGGTAGGGCAGCCCCAGCATTTT.

This chain uses TRBV18 with TRBJ1-1; D remains unclear. Germline V gene data show CDR1 as KGHSH and CDR2 as LQKENI. CDR3 size: 16 residues. With 1 base removed from V and 4 bases from J, the gap between germline ends came to 16 bases. In DNA, the CDR3 is TGTGCCAGCTCACCACGACCCGGCCTACTGGGCACTGAAGCTTTCTTT. This encodes CASSPRPGLLGTEAFF. The whole variable domain, filled in from reference TRBV18 and TRBJ1-1, reads NAGVMQNPRHLVRRRGQEARLRCSPMKGHSHVYWYRQLPEEGLKFMVYLQKENIIDESGMPKERFSAEFPKEGPSILRIQQVVRGDSAAYFCASSPRPGLLGTEAFFGQGTRLTVV.

This clonotype was seen ten or more times. The chain joins TRBV6-5 to TRBJ1-2; the match to TRBD1 covers 11 bases. Per the germline V gene, CDR1 is MNHEY and CDR2 is SVGAGI. The CDR3 has 13 amino acids. V was pared by 6 bases and J by 6 bases, with 3 bases of the junction left unmatched. For the CDR3, the DNA is TGTGCCAGCAGAAGGACAGGGGGCGATGGCTACACCTTC. It encodes CASRRTGGDGYTF.

This clonotype came up a few times. The rearrangement links TRBV29-1 to TRBJ2-1; 10 bases line up with TRBD2. This CDR3 contains 15 residues. Germline-derived CDR1 and CDR2 are SQVTM and ANQGSEA. Germline trimming cut 1 base from V and 7 bases from J; bases unmatched to any gene: 7. The CDR3 DNA is TGCAGCGTTGAAGGGCTAGCGGGGGAACTTAATGAGCAGTTCTTC. This translates into CSVEGLAGELNEQFF.

Concerning this clonotype: A much larger clone is a single base away; this may be a read error. The chain joins TRBV6-9 to TRBJ2-7, with D possibly being TRBD1 (5 bases). Deletions cut 6 bases from V and 3 bases from J, with 18 bases between. The CDR3 is 15 amino acids. Germline V gene sequence: CDR1 MNHGY, CDR2 SVAAGI. CDR3 in amino acids: CASSLRSRAFYEQYF. DNA of the CDR3: TGTGCCAGCAGCCTCAGGTCCAGGGCATTCTACGAGCAGTACTTC.

This clonotype came up many times. J is TRBJ2-1 and V is TRBV5-6, with D unresolved. The germline V gene has CDR1 SGHDT and CDR2 YYEEEE. CDR3 size: 15 residues. V was trimmed by 0 bases and J by 9 bases, leaving 16 bases between them. The CDR3 is CASSLVRVPGGEQFF. The CDR3, as DNA: TGTGCCAGCAGCTTGGTCCGGGTACCGGGCGGTGAGCAGTTCTTC.

This clonotype was seen at least ten times. The rearrangement uses TRBV4-1 and TRBJ2-3, with 7 bases identical to TRBD1. V dropped 2 bases and J dropped 4; count of bases not matched to a gene: 15. The CDR3 has 18 residues. Germline V lookup: CDR1 MGHRA, CDR2 YSYEKL. Here the CDR3 reads CASSQRWGTDTGADTQYF. The CDR3 DNA is TGCGCCAGCAGCCAAAGATGGGGGACAGATACGGGCGCAGATACGCAGTATTTT.